The T cell receptor (beta chain) under discussion was sequenced for a study of regulatory T cells in long-lasting Graves disease. Documented time point: persistent/refractory GD, antithyroid drugs over 5 years with positive TRAb. PBMC RNA served as the TCR library source. Patients all came to the study from an endocrinology department in Xi'an, China. This clonotype was recorded a few times. Antigen specificity is unknown. Combining iRepertoire HTBI primers with Arm-PCR of CDR3 regions, the authors built TCR beta libraries. TCRdb analysed the multiplex PCR reads with MiXCR anew, one entry per CDR3 protein. This sample has about 460,000 distinct CDR3 sequences, with 20% to 25% found just once. Study observations and caveats: Persistent disease exhibited a predilection for TRBV28, TRBJ1-2 and TRBJ2-5. Examination was confined to peripheral blood, excluding thyroid tissue.

V dropped 5 bases and J dropped 11 bases, with 12 bases sitting between them. The CDR3 contains 11 residues. This specimen was peripheral blood mononuclear cells (PBMCs), taken when the disease was refractory, from a patient treated with antithyroid drugs. V usage is TRBV12-3 or TRBV12-4 and J usage is TRBJ1-1; D ambiguous. The sequence was obtained from a female donor with Graves disease. CDR3 sequence: CASSPRRVAFF. Written as DNA, the CDR3 is TGTGCCAGCAGTCCACGGAGGGTGGCTTTCTTT.